This T cell receptor beta chain was sequenced for a study of cytomegalovirus exposure and HLA in healthy donors. Primers included in the PCR were 60 Vbeta and 13 Jbeta primers. TCRdb keeps only in-frame clones here, not all; method: immunoSEQ multiplex PCR. This table holds about 110,000 clones, 60% to 85% found once. From germline, CDR1 is SGHRS and CDR2 YFSETQ. Losses at the gene ends were 5 bases for V and 4 bases for J; bases not matched to a gene: 4. The CDR3 is 13 amino acids. This TCR was sampled from a male donor in good health and CMV-seropositive. The sequenced sample was PBMCs. The chain employs TRBV5-1 and TRBJ2-7; 9 bases align to TRBD1. The CDR3 protein is CASSTGTGYEQYF. The CDR3 region has the DNA TGCGCCAGCAGTACCGGGACAGGGTACGAGCAGTACTTC.